This T cell receptor (beta chain) was found in a study of blood T cell repertoires in COVID-19. In the study overall: From the United States, Italy and Spain came samples of acute and convalescent COVID-19. Sources were T cells, B-cell-depleted T cells, or PBMCs; the material itself was cDNA or gDNA.

As processed by the authors: Amplification with reference gene primers provided the estimates of nucleated cell counts. Measured with immunoSEQ multiplex PCR; TCRdb has only the in-frame clones, and not every one. That table furnishes V, J and clone size, whereas the DNA furnished D and trimming. Of roughly 120,000 clones in the sample, over 65% were seen once. The CDR3 has 14 amino acids. In germline, CDR1 is MNHEY, CDR2 SMNVEV (reference sequence). Trimming at V came to 6 bases and at J to 2 bases, leaving 4 bases not matched to a gene. This clone was counted many times. The sample taken for sequencing was peripheral blood. The genes are TRBV27 and TRBJ2-3; 8 bases line up with TRBD2. This clonotype was sampled from a woman older than 75 with acute or convalescent COVID-19. The CDR3 region is CASRRAGATDTQYF. The CDR3, as DNA: TGTGCCAGCAGAAGAGCGGGGGCCACAGATACGCAGTATTTT.